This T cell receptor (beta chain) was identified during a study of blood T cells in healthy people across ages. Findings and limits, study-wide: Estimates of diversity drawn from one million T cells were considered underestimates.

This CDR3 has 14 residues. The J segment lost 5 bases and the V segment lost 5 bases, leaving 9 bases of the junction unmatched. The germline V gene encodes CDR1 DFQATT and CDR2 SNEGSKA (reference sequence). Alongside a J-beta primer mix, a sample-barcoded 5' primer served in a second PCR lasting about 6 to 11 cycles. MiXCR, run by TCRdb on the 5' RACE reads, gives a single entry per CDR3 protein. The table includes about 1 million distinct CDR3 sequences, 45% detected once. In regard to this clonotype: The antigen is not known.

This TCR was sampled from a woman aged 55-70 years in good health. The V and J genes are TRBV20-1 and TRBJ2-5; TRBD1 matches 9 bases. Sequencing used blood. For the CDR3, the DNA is TGCAGTGCTCCCCTGACAGGGGGTGATGAGACCCAGTACTTC. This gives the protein CSAPLTGGDETQYF.